Here is one T cell receptor (beta chain) with its context. These data belong to a study of glioma-infiltrating T cells. Whole-study context: Before surgery, glioma patients received dexamethasone for at most six days.

Trimming pared 6 bases from V and 6 bases from J, leaving 15 bases between. The CDR3 consists of 12 residues. Looked up from germline, CDR1 is SQVTM and CDR2 is ANQGSEA. The iRepertoire nested amplicon-rescue multiplex PCR amplified TCR alpha and beta CDR3s from RNA. MiXCR, applied by TCRdb to the multiplex PCR reads, yields one record per CDR3 protein. Among 300,000 to 450,000 distinct CDR3 sequences listed, approximately 42% were seen once. The receptor comes from a human donor with low-grade glioma or glioblastoma, undergoing nonglioma brain surgery, or in good health (not recorded which). This chain uses TRBV29-1 with TRBJ2-7, with unresolved D. What was sequenced was glioma tissue, nonneoplastic brain tissue, or PBMCs (not recorded which). The CDR3 spells CSVARLTGEQYF. The CDR3 DNA reads TGCAGCGTCGCCAGGCTGACGGGCGAGCAGTACTTC.